The clone carrying this T cell receptor (beta chain) was recorded at least ten times. Its target is not known. This entry belongs to a study of blood T cells in healthy people across ages. V shed 4 bases, J shed 4 bases, and the junction held 6 bases outside the gene matches. Germline assignment: CDR1 SGHVS and CDR2 FQNEAQ. The CDR3 contains 14 residues. The second PCR ran about 6 to 12 cycles with a sample-barcoded 5' primer and J-beta primers. Using its own MiXCR run on the 5' RACE reads, TCRdb lists one record per CDR3 protein. The table has about 1.8 million distinct CDR3 sequences, about 50% seen once. No fewer than 6 micrograms of total RNA were isolated from every sample. Study outcomes and limitations: Because sorting was not performed, PBMCs prevented conclusive naive versus antigen-experienced comparison.

The source is a woman in her thirties or forties in good health. The sequenced material came from blood. The J gene is TRBJ2-7, the V gene TRBV7-8; 8 bases are shared with TRBD1. The CDR3 DNA follows: TGTGCCAGCAGCTCGCCCGGGACAGGTTACGAGCAGTACTTC. It translates to CASSSPGTGYEQYF.